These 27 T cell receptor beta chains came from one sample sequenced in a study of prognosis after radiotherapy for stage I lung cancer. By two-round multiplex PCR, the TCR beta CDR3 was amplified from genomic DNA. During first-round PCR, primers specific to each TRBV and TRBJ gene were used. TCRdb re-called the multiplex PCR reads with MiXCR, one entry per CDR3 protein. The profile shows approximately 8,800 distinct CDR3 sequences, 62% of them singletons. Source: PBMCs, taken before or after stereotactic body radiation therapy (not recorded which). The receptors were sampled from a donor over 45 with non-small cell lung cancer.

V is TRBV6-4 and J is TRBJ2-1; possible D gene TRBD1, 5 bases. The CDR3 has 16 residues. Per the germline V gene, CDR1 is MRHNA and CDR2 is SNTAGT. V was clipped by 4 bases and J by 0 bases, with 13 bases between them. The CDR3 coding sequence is TGTGCCAGCAGTGCAGCTCTTACAGGCTCCTACAATGAGCAGTTCTTC. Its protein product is CASSAALTGSYNEQFF.

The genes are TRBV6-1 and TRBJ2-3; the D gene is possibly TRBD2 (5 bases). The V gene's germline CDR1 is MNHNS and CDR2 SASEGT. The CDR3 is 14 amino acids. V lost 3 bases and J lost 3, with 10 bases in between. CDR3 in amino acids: CASSEGRGTDTQYF. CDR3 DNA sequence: TGTGCCAGCAGTGAGGGCCGAGGGACAGATACGCAGTATTTT.

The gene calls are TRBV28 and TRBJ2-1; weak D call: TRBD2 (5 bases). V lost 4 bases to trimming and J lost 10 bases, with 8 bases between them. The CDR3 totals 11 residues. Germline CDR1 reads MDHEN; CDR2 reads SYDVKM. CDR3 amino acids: CASSYGEEQFF. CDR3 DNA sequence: TGTGCCAGCAGTTACGGGGAAGAGCAGTTCTTC. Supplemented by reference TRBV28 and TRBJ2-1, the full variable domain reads DVKVTQSSRYLVKRTGEKVFLECVQDMDHENMFWYRQDPGLGLRLIYFSYDVKMKEKGDIPEGYSVSREKKERFSLILESASTNQTSMYLCASSYGEEQFFGPGTRLTVL.

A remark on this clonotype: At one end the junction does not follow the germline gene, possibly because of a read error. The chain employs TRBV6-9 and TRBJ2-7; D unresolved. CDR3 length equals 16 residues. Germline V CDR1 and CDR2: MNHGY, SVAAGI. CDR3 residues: CASSYSDGGAAYDQYF. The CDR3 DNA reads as TGTGCCAGCAGTTACTCTGATGGTGGTGCAGCCTACGATCAGTACTTC.

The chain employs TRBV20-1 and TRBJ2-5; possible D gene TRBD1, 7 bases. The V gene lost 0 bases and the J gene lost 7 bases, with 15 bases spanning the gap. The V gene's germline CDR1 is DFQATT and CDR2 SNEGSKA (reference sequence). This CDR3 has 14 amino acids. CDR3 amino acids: CSARDGQGGGTQYF. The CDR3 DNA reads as TGCAGTGCTAGAGATGGGCAGGGGGGCGGGACCCAGTACTTC.

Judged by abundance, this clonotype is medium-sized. CDR3 sequence: CASSLYSYEQYF. The CDR3 DNA reads as TGTGCCAGCAGCTTGTACAGCTACGAGCAGTACTTC. The V and J genes are TRBV5-6 and TRBJ2-7; D unresolved. This CDR3 has 12 residues. Trimming removed 1 base at V and 3 bases at J, with 5 bases between. Germline assignment: CDR1 SGHDT and CDR2 YYEEEE.

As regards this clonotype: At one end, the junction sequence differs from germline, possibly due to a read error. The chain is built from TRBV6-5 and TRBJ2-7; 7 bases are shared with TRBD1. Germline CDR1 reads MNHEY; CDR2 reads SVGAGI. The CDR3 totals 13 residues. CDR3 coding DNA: TGTGCCAGCAGTTCACAGGGGACCTACGAGCATTATTTC. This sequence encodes CASSSQGTYEHYF.

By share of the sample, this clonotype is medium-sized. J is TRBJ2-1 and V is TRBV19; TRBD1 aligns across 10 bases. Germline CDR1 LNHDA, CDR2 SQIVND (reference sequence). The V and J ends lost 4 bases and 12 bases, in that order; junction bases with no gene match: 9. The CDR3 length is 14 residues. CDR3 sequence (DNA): TGTGCCAGTAGTAGACCCGGGACAGGGGTCGGGCAGTTCTTC. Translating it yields CASSRPGTGVGQFF.

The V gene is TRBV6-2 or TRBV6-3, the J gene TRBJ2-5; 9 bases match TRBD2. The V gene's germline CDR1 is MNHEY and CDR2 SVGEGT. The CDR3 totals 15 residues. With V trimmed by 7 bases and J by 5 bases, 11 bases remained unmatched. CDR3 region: CASMSTSGIGETQYF. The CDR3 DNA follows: TGTGCCAGCATGTCGACTAGCGGTATTGGGGAGACCCAGTACTTC.

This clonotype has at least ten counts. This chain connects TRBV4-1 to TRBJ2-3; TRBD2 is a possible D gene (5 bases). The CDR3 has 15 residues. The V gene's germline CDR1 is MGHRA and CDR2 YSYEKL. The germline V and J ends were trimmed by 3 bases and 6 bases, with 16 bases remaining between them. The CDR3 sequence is CASSQIIGVGDTQYF. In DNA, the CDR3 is TGCGCCAGCAGCCAGATAATCGGGGTCGGGGATACGCAGTATTTT.

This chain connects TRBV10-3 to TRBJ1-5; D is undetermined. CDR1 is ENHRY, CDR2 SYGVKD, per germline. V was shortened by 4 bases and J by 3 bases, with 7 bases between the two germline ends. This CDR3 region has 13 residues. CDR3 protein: CAISGDHNQPQHF. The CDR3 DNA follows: TGTGCCATCAGTGGCGACCACAATCAGCCCCAGCATTTT.

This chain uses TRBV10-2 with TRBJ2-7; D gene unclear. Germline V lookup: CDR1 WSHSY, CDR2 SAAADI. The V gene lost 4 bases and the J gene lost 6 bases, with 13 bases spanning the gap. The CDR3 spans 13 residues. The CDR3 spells CASSVTENGEQYF. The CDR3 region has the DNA TGCGCCAGCAGTGTCACAGAAAACGGCGAGCAGTACTTC.

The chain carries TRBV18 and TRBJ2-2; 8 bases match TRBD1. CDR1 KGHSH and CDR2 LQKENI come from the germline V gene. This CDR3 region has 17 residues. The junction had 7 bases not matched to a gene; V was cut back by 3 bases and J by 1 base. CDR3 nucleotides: TGTGCCAGCTCACCCCTCGAGGGGACAGGGAACACCGGGGAGCTGTTTTTT. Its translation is CASSPLEGTGNTGELFF.

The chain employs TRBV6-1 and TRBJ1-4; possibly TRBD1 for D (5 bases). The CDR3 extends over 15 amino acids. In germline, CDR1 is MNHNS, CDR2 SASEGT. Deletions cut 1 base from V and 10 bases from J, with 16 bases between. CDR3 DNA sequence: TGTGCCAGCAGTGAAGGTGCGCGGGGCCAGGGAAAACTGTTTTTT. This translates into CASSEGARGQGKLFF.

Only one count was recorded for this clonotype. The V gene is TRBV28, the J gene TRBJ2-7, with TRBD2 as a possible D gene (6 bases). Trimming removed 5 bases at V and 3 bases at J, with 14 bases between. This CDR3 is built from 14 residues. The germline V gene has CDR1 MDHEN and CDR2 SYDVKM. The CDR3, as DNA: TGTGCCAGCAGTCCCCGGGGGTCGGTCTACGAGCAGTACTTC. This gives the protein CASSPRGSVYEQYF. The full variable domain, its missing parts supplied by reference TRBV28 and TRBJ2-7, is DVKVTQSSRYLVKRTGEKVFLECVQDMDHENMFWYRQDPGLGLRLIYFSYDVKMKEKGDIPEGYSVSREKKERFSLILESASTNQTSMYLCASSPRGSVYEQYFGPGTRLTVT.

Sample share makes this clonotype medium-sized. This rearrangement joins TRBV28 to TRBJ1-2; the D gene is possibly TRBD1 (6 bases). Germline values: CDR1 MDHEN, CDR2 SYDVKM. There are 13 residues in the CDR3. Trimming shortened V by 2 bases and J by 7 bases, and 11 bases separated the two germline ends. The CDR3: CASSLGARGGYTF. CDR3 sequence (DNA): TGTGCCAGCAGTTTAGGGGCCAGGGGTGGCTACACCTTC.

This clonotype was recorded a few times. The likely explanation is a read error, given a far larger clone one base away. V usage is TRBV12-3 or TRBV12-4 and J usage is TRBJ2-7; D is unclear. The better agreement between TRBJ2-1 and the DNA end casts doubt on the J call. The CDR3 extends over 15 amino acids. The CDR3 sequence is CASSKEFRSYNDQFF. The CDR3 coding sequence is TGTGCCAGCAGTAAGGAGTTCCGCTCCTACAATGATCAGTTCTTC.

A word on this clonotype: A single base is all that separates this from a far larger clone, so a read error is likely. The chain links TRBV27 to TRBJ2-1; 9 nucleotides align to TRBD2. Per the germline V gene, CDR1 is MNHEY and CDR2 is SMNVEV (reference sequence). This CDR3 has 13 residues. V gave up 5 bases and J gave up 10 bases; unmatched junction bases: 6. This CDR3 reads CASSRGREGEQFF. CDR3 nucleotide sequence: TGTGCCAGCAGTAGGGGGCGGGAGGGCGAGCAGTTCTTC.

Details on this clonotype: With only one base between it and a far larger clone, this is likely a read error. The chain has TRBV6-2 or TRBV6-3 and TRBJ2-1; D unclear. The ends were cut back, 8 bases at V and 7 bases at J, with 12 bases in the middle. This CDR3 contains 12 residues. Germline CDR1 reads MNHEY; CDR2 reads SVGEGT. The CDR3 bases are TGTGCCAGCGGTCTCGACCAAAATGAGCAGTTCTTC. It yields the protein CASGLDQNEQFF.

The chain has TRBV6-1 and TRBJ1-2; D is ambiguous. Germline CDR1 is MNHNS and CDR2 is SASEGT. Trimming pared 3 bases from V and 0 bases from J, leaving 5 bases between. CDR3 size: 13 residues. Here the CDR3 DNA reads TGTGCCAGCAGTGACAGGTCTAACTATGGCTACACCTTC. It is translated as CASSDRSNYGYTF.

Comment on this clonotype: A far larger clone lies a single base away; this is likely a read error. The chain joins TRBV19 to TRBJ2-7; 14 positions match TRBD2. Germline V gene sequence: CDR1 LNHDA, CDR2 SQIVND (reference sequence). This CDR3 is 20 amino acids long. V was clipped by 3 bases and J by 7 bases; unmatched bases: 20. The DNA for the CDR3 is TGTGCCAGTAGTATCATTCCCGGGACTAGCGGGAGCCCCAAGTACAATGAGCAGTACTTC. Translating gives CASSIIPGTSGSPKYNEQYF.

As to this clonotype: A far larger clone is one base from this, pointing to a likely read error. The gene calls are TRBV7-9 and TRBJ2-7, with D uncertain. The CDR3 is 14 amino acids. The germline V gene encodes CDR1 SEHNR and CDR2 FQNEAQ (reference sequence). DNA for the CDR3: TGTGCCAGCAGCTTAAACCCAGGCTCCTACGATCAGTACTTC. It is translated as CASSLNPGSYDQYF. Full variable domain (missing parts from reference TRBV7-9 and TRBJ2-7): DTGVSQNPRHKITKRGQNVTFRCDPISEHNRLYWYRQTLGQGPEFLTYFQNEAQLEKSRLLSDRFSAERPKGSFSTLEIQRTEQGDSAMYLCASSLNPGSYDQYFGPGTRLTVT.

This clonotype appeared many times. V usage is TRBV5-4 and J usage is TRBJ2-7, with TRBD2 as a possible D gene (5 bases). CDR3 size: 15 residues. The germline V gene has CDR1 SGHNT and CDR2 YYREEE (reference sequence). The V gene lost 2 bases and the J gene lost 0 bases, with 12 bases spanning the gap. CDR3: CASSLGPGSSYEQYF. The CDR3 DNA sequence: TGTGCCAGCAGCTTAGGTCCGGGGAGCTCCTACGAGCAGTACTTC.

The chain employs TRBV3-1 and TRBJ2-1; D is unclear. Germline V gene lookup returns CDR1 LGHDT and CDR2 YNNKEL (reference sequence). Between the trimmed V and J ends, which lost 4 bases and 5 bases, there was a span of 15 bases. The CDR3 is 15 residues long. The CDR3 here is CASSPPTPLHNEQFF. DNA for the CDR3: TGTGCCAGCAGCCCACCCACGCCCCTCCACAATGAGCAGTTCTTC.

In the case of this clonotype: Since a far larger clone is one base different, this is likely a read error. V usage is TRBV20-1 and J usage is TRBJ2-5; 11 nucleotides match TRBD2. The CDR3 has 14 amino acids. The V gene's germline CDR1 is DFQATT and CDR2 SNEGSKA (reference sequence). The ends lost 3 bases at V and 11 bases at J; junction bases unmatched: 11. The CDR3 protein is CSASGTSGHNEQYF. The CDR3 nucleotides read TGCAGTGCTAGTGGGACTAGCGGACACAATGAGCAGTACTTC.

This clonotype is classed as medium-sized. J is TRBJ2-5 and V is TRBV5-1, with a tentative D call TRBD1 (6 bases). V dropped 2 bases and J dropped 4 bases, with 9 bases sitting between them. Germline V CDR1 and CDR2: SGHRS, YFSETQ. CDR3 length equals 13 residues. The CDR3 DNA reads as TGCGCCAGCAGCTTCGGACAGACAGAGACCCAGTACTTC. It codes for CASSFGQTETQYF.

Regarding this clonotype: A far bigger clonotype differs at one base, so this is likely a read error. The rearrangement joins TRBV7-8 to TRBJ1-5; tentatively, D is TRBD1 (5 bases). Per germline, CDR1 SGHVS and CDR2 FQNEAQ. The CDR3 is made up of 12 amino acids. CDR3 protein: CAISLGDQPQHF. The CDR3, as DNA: TGTGCCATCAGCTTAGGGGATCAGCCCCAGCATTTT.